What follows are 9 T cell receptor beta chains derived from one specimen sequenced in a study of T cell responses to AZD1222 COVID-19 vaccine. Clones were read by immunoSEQ multiplex PCR, and TCRdb kept only the in-frame ones, dropping some. Found here are about 130,000 clones, roughly 91% of them singletons; the top ten hold 7.5% to 9.5%. Here the sequenced sample was peripheral blood, taken on day 0 of AZD1222 vaccination. The source is an adult in good health.

The CDR3, as DNA: TGCGCCAGCAGCTTGGGGGGGCGGGGGGCCGACGATGAGCAGTTCTTC. This gives the protein CASSLGGRGADDEQFF. The chain links TRBV5-1 to TRBJ2-1, with TRBD2 identical over 8 bases. Looked up from germline, CDR1 is SGHRS and CDR2 is YFSETQ. This CDR3 has 16 residues. The junction had 10 bases not matched to a gene; V was cut back by 0 bases and J by 8 bases.

This rearrangement joins TRBV4-1 to TRBJ1-2; TRBD1 matches 9 bases. The V segment lost 4 bases and the J segment 10 bases; nucleotides outside the gene matches: 19. Looked up from germline, CDR1 is MGHRA and CDR2 is YSYEKL. The CDR3 has 17 amino acids. CDR3 sequence (DNA): TGCGCCAGCAGCCGCGAAGCCGGGGGGGGACAGGGAGTTGCCTACACCTTC. This gives the protein CASSREAGGGQGVAYTF.

This rearrangement joins TRBV5-6 to TRBJ1-2; TRBD1 aligns across 8 bases. This CDR3 has 17 amino acids. Losses at the gene ends were 5 bases for V and 2 bases for J; bases not matched to a gene: 14. The V gene's germline CDR1 is SGHDT and CDR2 YYEEEE. For the CDR3, the DNA is TGTGCCAGCAGTTACCCTAGGACAGGGACCCTCAACTATGGCTACACCTTC. Protein sequence: CASSYPRTGTLNYGYTF.

J is TRBJ2-3 and V is TRBV11-3, with 7 bases lining up with TRBD2. CDR3 size: 13 residues. V lost 8 bases, J lost 1 base, and 3 bases stayed unmatched. From germline, CDR1 is SGHNT and CDR2 YENEEA. The CDR3 coding sequence is TGTGCCAGCTGTGCGGGGGGCACAGATACGCAGTATTTT. Residues: CASCAGGTDTQYF.

The chain links TRBV6-5 to TRBJ2-1; D is perhaps TRBD2 (6 bases). The germline gives CDR1 MNHEY, CDR2 SVGAGI. The V end was cut by 6 bases, the J end by 6 bases, with 12 bases between. The CDR3 contains 13 residues. The CDR3 reads CASSVGGGNEQFF. The CDR3, as DNA: TGTGCCAGCAGCGTGGGAGGCGGCAATGAGCAGTTCTTC.

The rearrangement joins TRBV7-9 to TRBJ2-5; D is uncertain. Trimming left V 3 bases short and J 5 bases short, with 4 bases between. CDR3 length: 11 amino acids. The V gene's germline CDR1 is SEHNR and CDR2 FQNEAQ (reference sequence). CDR3 loop: CASSFTETQYF. Here the CDR3 DNA reads TGTGCCAGCAGCTTCACTGAGACCCAGTACTTC.

This chain links TRBV9 with TRBJ1-6, with D hard to call. Germline lookup yields CDR1 SGDLS and CDR2 YYNGEE. The CDR3 totals 13 residues. The germline V and J ends were trimmed by 0 bases and 6 bases, with 4 bases remaining between them. CDR3 residues: CASSVGSNSPLHF. CDR3 bases: TGTGCCAGCAGCGTAGGGAGTAATTCACCCCTCCACTTT.

The V gene is TRBV6-5, the J gene TRBJ1-2; D is possibly TRBD1 (5 bases). Trimming removed 0 bases from V and 8 bases from J, with 19 bases in between. Germline V lookup: CDR1 MNHEY, CDR2 SVGAGI. CDR3 length: 16 residues. Written as DNA, the CDR3 is TGTGCCAGCAGTTACTCGGGGGGGACGTTTAGAGGAGGCTACACCTTC. Protein product: CASSYSGGTFRGGYTF.

The rearrangement joins TRBV5-4 to TRBJ1-2; perhaps TRBD1 as D (5 bases). The CDR3 totals 17 residues. The V gene lost 1 base and the J gene lost 1 base, with 17 bases spanning the gap. Germline V gene lookup returns CDR1 SGHNT and CDR2 YYREEE (reference sequence). CDR3 loop: CASSLFLGPGNNYGYTF. CDR3 DNA: TGTGCCAGCAGCTTGTTCCTGGGGCCAGGGAATAACTATGGCTACACCTTC.